This T cell receptor (beta chain) was retrieved from a study of blood T cells in healthy people across ages. Study at large: With template switching, about one barcoded beta molecule was captured per two T cells.

Study-level points and caveats: Estimates of diversity drawn from one million T cells were considered underestimates.

About this clonotype itself: Its matching antigen is unknown.

The second PCR ran roughly 6 to 12 cycles with a sample-barcoded 5' primer and J-beta primers. TCRdb independently ran MiXCR on the 5' RACE reads; one entry per CDR3 protein. This sample has about 760,000 distinct CDR3 sequences, with around 50% found just once. The V end lost 3 bases, the J end lost 0 bases, and 9 bases lay between the germline ends. CDR1 and CDR2 (germline): SGHTA, FQGNSA. This CDR3 is built from 16 residues. The rearrangement uses TRBV7-2 and TRBJ2-6; D is uncertain. The TCR was taken from a man aged 35-49 years in good health. Sequenced sample: blood. The CDR3 nucleotides are TGTACCAGCAGCTTCCTACGGAGCTCTGGGGCCAACGTCCTGACTTTC. Amino acid sequence: CTSSFLRSSGANVLTF.